A single sample gave rise to the 32 T cell receptor beta chains below, sequenced in a study of immune evolution from preneoplasia to lung adenocarcinoma. The method was immunoSEQ multiplex PCR; TCRdb's version includes in-frame clones alone and lacks a portion of them. This table has roughly 4,700 clones, about 80% appearing once. Source material: FFPE adjacent normal lung tissue. Source of these receptors: a person aged 55-80 years with lung adenocarcinoma.

This chain links TRBV5-6 with TRBJ1-4, with 11 bases identical to TRBD1. The germline gives CDR1 SGHDT, CDR2 YYEEEE. There are 16 residues in the CDR3. The V and J ends lost 0 bases and 5 bases, in that order; junction bases with no gene match: 3. CDR3 sequence: CASSLEGTGGNEKLFF. Written as DNA, the CDR3 is TGTGCCAGCAGCTTGGAGGGGACAGGGGGAAATGAAAAACTGTTTTTT.

The rearrangement joins TRBV30 to TRBJ2-7, with a possible D match to TRBD1 (6 bases). This CDR3 contains 14 residues. Germline CDR1 GTSNPN, CDR2 SVGIG (reference sequence). The ends were cut back, 0 bases at V and 4 bases at J, with 13 bases in the middle. The CDR3 protein is CAWSVLQGPYEQYF. Here the CDR3 DNA reads TGTGCCTGGAGTGTACTGCAGGGGCCATACGAGCAGTACTTC.

The count of this clone is one. V and J are TRBV2 and TRBJ1-4, with D perhaps TRBD1 (5 bases). This CDR3 contains 16 residues. Trimming shortened V by 4 bases and J by 13 bases, and 25 bases separated the two germline ends. CDR1 is SNHLY and CDR2 is FYNNEI in the germline V gene. The CDR3 region is CASSGPRWGGSPRLFF. CDR3 in DNA: TGTGCCAGCAGTGGACCCCGATGGGGGGGGAGCCCGAGACTGTTTTTT.

V gene TRBV11-2 combines with J gene TRBJ2-1; D possibly corresponds to TRBD2 (6 bases). In germline, CDR1 is SGHAT, CDR2 FQNNGV. The CDR3 length is 13 residues. The V and J ends lost 1 base and 8 bases respectively, with 9 bases between them. The DNA for the CDR3 is TGTGCCAGCAGCTTAGGCGGGGCCGATGAGCAGTTCTTC. Amino acid sequence: CASSLGGADEQFF.

This chain joins TRBV7-3 and TRBJ1-2; TRBD1 is a possible D gene (6 bases). The germline V gene encodes CDR1 SGHTA and CDR2 FQGTGA. V lost 0 bases, J lost 8 bases, and 10 bases lay in between. There are 13 residues in the CDR3. The CDR3 protein is CASSLTAGDGYTF. The CDR3 coding sequence is TGTGCCAGCAGCTTAACGGCAGGGGACGGCTACACCTTC.

This clone was counted only a few times. The V gene is TRBV2, the J gene TRBJ1-3; D gene unclear. Germline loops: CDR1 SNHLY, CDR2 FYNNEI. V was trimmed by 4 bases and J by 0 bases, leaving 7 bases between them. CDR3 size: 14 residues. CDR3 residues: CASSADFSGNTIYF. The CDR3 nucleotides are TGTGCCAGCAGTGCGGATTTCTCTGGAAACACCATATATTTT.

This sequence joins TRBV7-8 and TRBJ1-1; no definite D call. Looked up from germline, CDR1 is SGHVS and CDR2 is FQNEAQ. This CDR3 spans 14 amino acids. The V and J ends lost 3 bases and 1 base respectively, with 9 bases between them. CDR3 region: CASSFSEGNTEAFF. CDR3 DNA sequence: TGTGCCAGCAGCTTCTCGGAGGGGAACACTGAAGCTTTCTTT.

The chain employs TRBV10-1 and TRBJ2-3; D is unclear. Trimming took 3 bases from V and 1 from J, leaving 8 bases between them. Germline V gives CDR1 WNHNN, CDR2 SYGVQD (reference sequence). CDR3 length: 14 residues. CDR3 DNA: TGCGCCAGCAGTGATACCAGCCGCACAGATACGCAGTATTTT. Encoded protein: CASSDTSRTDTQYF.

The rearrangement uses TRBV10-3 and TRBJ1-1, with unresolved D. Germline V gives CDR1 ENHRY, CDR2 SYGVKD. The V end lost 3 bases, the J end lost 0 bases, and 2 bases lay between the germline ends. The CDR3 runs to 12 residues. CDR3 in DNA: TGTGCCATCAGTGACCTGAACACTGAAGCTTTCTTT. As protein: CAISDLNTEAFF.

The chain uses TRBV5-1 and TRBJ2-5; TRBD1 matches at 8 bases. The trim removed 4 bases at V and 9 bases at J, leaving 14 bases unmatched. There are 15 residues in the CDR3. The V gene's germline CDR1 is SGHRS and CDR2 YFSETQ. The CDR3 coding sequence is TGCGCCAGCAGCCCGGGACAGGAGGTACAGTGGGCCCAGTACTTC. Its protein product is CASSPGQEVQWAQYF.

This chain uses TRBV4-2 with TRBJ2-5; D may match TRBD1 or TRBD2 (5 bases each). The CDR3 extends over 16 amino acids. V was clipped by 0 bases and J by 4 bases, with 15 bases between them. Germline V lookup: CDR1 LGHNA, CDR2 YNFKEQ. DNA of the CDR3: TGTGCCAGCAGCCAAGAGGGGGACCTTAGAGGAGAGACCCAGTACTTC. It translates to CASSQEGDLRGETQYF.

This clone was picked up one time. The chain joins TRBV30 to TRBJ1-3; D is possibly TRBD1 (6 bases). V was trimmed by 4 bases and J by 14 bases, leaving 18 bases between them. CDR3 length: 12 residues. Germline-derived CDR1 and CDR2 are GTSNPN and SVGIG (reference sequence). CDR3 nucleotide sequence: TGTGCCTGGACCGTACAGGGTCTTGGGGTATATTTT. This translates into CAWTVQGLGVYF. Looking up the rest from reference TRBV30 and TRBJ1-3 gives the full variable domain: SQTIHQWPATLVQPVGSPLSLECTVEGTSNPNLYWYRQAAGRGLQLLFYSVGIGQISSEVPQNLSASRPQDRQFILSSKKLLLSDSGFYLCAWTVQGLGVYFGEGSWLTVV.

V and J are TRBV6-5 and TRBJ1-2; 9 bases match TRBD1. The CDR3 loop spans 15 amino acids. The germline CDR1 and CDR2 sequences are MNHEY and SVGAGI. The trim removed 6 bases at V and 2 bases at J, leaving 7 bases unmatched. The CDR3 spells CASRLQGAGNYGYTF. Written as DNA, the CDR3 is TGTGCCAGCAGGCTACAGGGGGCTGGCAACTATGGCTACACCTTC.

The rearrangement uses TRBV6-1 and TRBJ1-5, with D unresolved. Germline CDR1 reads MNHNS; CDR2 reads SASEGT. CDR3 length equals 15 residues. Trimming took off 2 bases at V and 5 bases at J, with 13 bases between the two ends. CDR3 loop: CASSEYPTSYQPQHF. CDR3 in DNA: TGTGCCAGCAGTGAATATCCCACGTCATATCAGCCCCAGCATTTT.

The rearrangement joins TRBV19 to TRBJ1-5; 7 nucleotides match TRBD1. V trimming: 3 bases; J trimming: 0 bases; junction bases outside the gene matches: 2. The CDR3 is 15 amino acids. Germline CDR1 reads LNHDA; CDR2 reads SQIVND (reference sequence). This CDR3 is CASSMGQFSNQPQHF. The DNA for the CDR3 is TGTGCCAGTAGTATGGGACAGTTTAGCAATCAGCCCCAGCATTTT.

V and J are TRBV5-4 and TRBJ1-1; tentatively, D is TRBD1 (5 bases). The germline V gene has CDR1 SGHNT and CDR2 YYREEE (reference sequence). CDR3 length equals 15 residues. The V end lost 4 bases, the J end lost 2 bases, and 15 bases lay between the germline ends. The CDR3 is CASSPMEGRNTEAFF. Written as DNA, the CDR3 is TGTGCCAGCAGCCCTATGGAGGGACGAAACACTGAAGCTTTCTTT. Full variable domain (remainder filled in from reference TRBV5-4 and TRBJ1-1): ETGVTQSPTHLIKTRGQQVTLRCSSQSGHNTVSWYQQALGQGPQFIFQYYREEENGRGNFPPRFSGLQFPNYSSELNVNALELDDSALYLCASSPMEGRNTEAFFGQGTRLTVV.

CDR3 sequence reads: CASSLAGDSNQPQHF. For the CDR3, the DNA is TGTGCCAGCAGCTTAGCAGGGGATAGCAATCAGCCCCAGCATTTT. The genes are TRBV7-9 and TRBJ1-5; tentatively, D is TRBD1 (5 bases). The CDR3 contains 15 residues. Trimming shortened V by 0 bases and J by 0 bases, and 6 bases separated the two germline ends. CDR1 and CDR2 from the germline V gene are SEHNR and FQNEAQ (reference sequence).

V gene TRBV6-5 combines with J gene TRBJ2-1; 8 nucleotides line up with TRBD2. Germline lookup yields CDR1 MNHEY and CDR2 SVGAGI. The CDR3 totals 15 residues. V lost 0 bases to trimming and J lost 6 bases; unmatched junction nucleotides: 4. The CDR3: CASSYSRREGNEQFF. DNA for the CDR3: TGTGCCAGCAGTTACTCCCGCCGGGAGGGCAATGAGCAGTTCTTC.

This chain joins TRBV23-1 and TRBJ2-1, with D hard to call. Being an ORF, TRBV23-1 has a function that is uncertain. V dropped 7 bases and J dropped 8 bases, with 27 bases sitting between them. This CDR3 region has 17 residues. CDR3 in DNA: TGCGCCAGCAAAATATTCAAAGGGCTAAAGCTTTGGGATGAGCAGTTCTTC. Residues: CASKIFKGLKLWDEQFF.

The chain recombines TRBV18 with TRBJ1-1; D perhaps matches TRBD1 (5 bases). Trimming cost V 3 bases and J 0 bases, with 11 bases left between them. The length of the CDR3 is 15 residues. Germline CDR1 is KGHSH and CDR2 is LQKENI. The CDR3 loop is CASSPSGGMNTEAFF. The CDR3 bases are TGTGCCAGCTCACCCTCTGGGGGTATGAACACTGAAGCTTTCTTT.

This clone was seen a few times. The chain joins TRBV2 to TRBJ1-3; a possible D gene is TRBD1 (5 bases). Germline CDR1 and CDR2: SNHLY and FYNNEI. Trimming cost V 6 bases and J 4 bases, with 7 bases left between them. The CDR3 contains 12 residues. Here the CDR3 reads CASRAGGNTIYF. As DNA, the CDR3 is TGTGCCAGCAGGGCAGGGGGAAACACCATATATTTT.

The J gene is TRBJ2-6, the V gene TRBV5-1; 11 bases agree with TRBD1. The trim removed 4 bases at V and 0 bases at J, leaving 6 bases unmatched. Looked up from germline, CDR1 is SGHRS and CDR2 is YFSETQ. The CDR3 has 18 residues. The CDR3 DNA sequence: TGCGCCAGCAGCGGAAGGGACAGGGGGTCCTCTGGGGCCAACGTCCTGACTTTC. Residues: CASSGRDRGSSGANVLTF.

This clone was picked up one time. The chain carries TRBV7-2 and TRBJ1-2, with a tentative D call TRBD1 (5 bases). The CDR3 is 15 residues long. Trimming cost V 0 bases and J 3 bases, with 11 bases left between them. Germline CDR1 and CDR2: SGHTA and FQGNSA. The CDR3 DNA reads as TGTGCCAGCAGCTTAGCAGGGGATTCTTACTATGGCTACACCTTC. This codes for CASSLAGDSYYGYTF.

The chain links TRBV19 to TRBJ1-2; possibly TRBD1 for D (6 bases). This CDR3 has 14 residues. Germline values: CDR1 LNHDA, CDR2 SQIVND (reference sequence). V shed 5 bases and J shed 3 bases, with 13 bases lying between them. The CDR3 region has the DNA TGTGCCAGTAGTGGACAGCAACGAGACTATGGCTACACCTTC. This sequence encodes CASSGQQRDYGYTF.

The chain carries TRBV30 and TRBJ1-5; D is unclear. Germline CDR1 GTSNPN, CDR2 SVGIG (reference sequence). CDR3 length: 13 amino acids. The germline V and J ends were trimmed by 1 base and 5 bases, with 9 bases remaining between them. The CDR3 sequence is CAWSARADQPQHF. The CDR3 DNA reads TGTGCCTGGAGTGCGAGGGCGGATCAGCCCCAGCATTTT.

This chain uses TRBV19 with TRBJ1-1; D is uncertain. With 1 base removed from V and 4 bases from J, the gap between germline ends came to 7 bases. From germline, CDR1 is LNHDA and CDR2 SQIVND (reference sequence). The CDR3 sequence is 13 residues long. The CDR3 region has the DNA TGTGCCAGTAGTATAGTCCACAGCACTGAAGCTTTCTTT. This codes for CASSIVHSTEAFF.

CDR3 sequence reads: CASSRGTSGAFEQYF. In nucleotides, the CDR3 is TGTGCCAGCAGCCGAGGGACTAGCGGGGCGTTCGAGCAGTACTTC. The chain employs TRBV11-3 and TRBJ2-7, with 13 positions matching TRBD2. Looked up from germline, CDR1 is SGHNT and CDR2 is YENEEA. The CDR3 spans 15 residues. After removal of 5 bases from V and 6 bases from J, the junction contained 7 bases not matched to a gene.

This rearrangement joins TRBV4-1 to TRBJ1-5, with 8 bases identical to TRBD1. Trimming removed 3 bases from V and 4 bases from J; junction bases left unmatched: 5. Germline CDR1 reads MGHRA; CDR2 reads YSYEKL. The CDR3 has 15 amino acids. The CDR3 spells CASSQNRDRNQPQHF. The CDR3 DNA is TGCGCCAGCAGCCAGAACCGGGACAGGAATCAGCCCCAGCATTTT.

The table lists this clone with a few counts. J is TRBJ2-5 and V is TRBV28, with D hard to call. The ends were cut back, 7 bases at V and 2 bases at J, with 8 bases in the middle. The germline gives CDR1 MDHEN, CDR2 SYDVKM. This CDR3 region has 12 residues. The CDR3 DNA is TGTGCCAGCATGCAGTTACAAGAGACCCAGTACTTC. Encoded protein: CASMQLQETQYF.

This clone was seen more than once but under ten times. The J gene is TRBJ1-4, the V gene TRBV5-1; 12 bases align to TRBD1. The V gene end was trimmed by 4 bases and the J gene end by 8 bases; junction bases not matched to a gene: 6. The germline CDR1 and CDR2 sequences are SGHRS and YFSETQ. The CDR3 spans 15 residues. This CDR3 reads CASSQGTGGREKLFF. The CDR3 nucleotides are TGCGCCAGCAGCCAAGGGACAGGGGGCAGGGAAAAACTGTTTTTT. Full variable domain (missing parts from reference TRBV5-1 and TRBJ1-4): KAGVTQTPRYLIKTRGQQVTLSCSPISGHRSVSWYQQTPGQGLQFLFEYFSETQRNKGNFPGRFSGRQFSNSRSEMNVSTLELGDSALYLCASSQGTGGREKLFFGSGTQLSVL.

Only a few counts were recorded for this clone. The chain combines TRBV5-6 with TRBJ1-1; 7 bases are shared with TRBD1. In germline, CDR1 is SGHDT, CDR2 YYEEEE. CDR3 length equals 15 residues. V lost 2 bases and J lost 3; bases outside the gene matches: 7. The CDR3 DNA is TGTGCCAGCAGCTTCAGGGGGAGTACGGACACTGAAGCTTTCTTT. This codes for CASSFRGSTDTEAFF.

CDR3 DNA sequence: TGTGCCAGCAGTTACTCGTCGGGAAACAACTATGGCTACACCTTC. It is translated as CASSYSSGNNYGYTF. The chain employs TRBV6-5 and TRBJ1-2; D unclear. V was clipped by 0 bases and J by 2 bases, with 10 bases between them. Looked up from germline, CDR1 is MNHEY and CDR2 is SVGAGI. This CDR3 is built from 15 residues.